These 24 T cell receptor beta chains were sequenced from one sample in a study of cytomegalovirus exposure and HLA in healthy donors (TCRdb year 2017). The library was generated by the immunoSEQ multiplex PCR assay. For the multiplex PCR, a mixture combining 60 forward primers for TCR Vbeta segments and 13 reverse primers for TCR Jbeta segments was used. Not all clones reach the TCRdb copy of this immuneACCESS table, which keeps in-frame sequences only. Checked studies attribute under half of the gap to unresolved V genes and leave the rest unexplained. This sample gives approximately 220,000 clones in total; 60% to 85% of them show up just once. About 14% of the sample lies in the top ten. Sequencing was carried out using PBMCs. All receptors derive from a middle-aged man in good health and CMV-seronegative.

V gene TRBV9 combines with J gene TRBJ1-1, with 10 positions matching TRBD1. V was pared by 3 bases and J by 5 bases, with 7 bases of the junction left unmatched. Per germline, CDR1 SGDLS and CDR2 YYNGEE. The CDR3 covers 15 residues. Here the CDR3 reads CASSAGGQGWTEAFF. Here the CDR3 DNA reads TGTGCCAGCAGCGCAGGGGGACAGGGGTGGACTGAAGCTTTCTTT.

The chain is built from TRBV15 and TRBJ1-4, with D possibly matching TRBD1 (6 bases). The germline V and J ends were trimmed by 4 bases and 8 bases, with 8 bases remaining between them. The germline gives CDR1 LNHNV, CDR2 YYDKDF (reference sequence). This CDR3 spans 12 amino acids. Written as DNA, the CDR3 is TGTGCCACCAGCACCAGGGGCGAAAAACTGTTTTTT. Protein sequence: CATSTRGEKLFF. The full variable domain, with the rest looked up from reference TRBV15 and TRBJ1-4, is DAMVIQNPRYQVTQFGKPVTLSCSQTLNHNVMYWYQQKSSQAPKLLFHYYDKDFNNEADTPDNFQSRRPNTSFCFLDIRSPGLGDTAMYLCATSTRGEKLFFGSGTQLSVL.

The chain combines TRBV10-3 with TRBJ2-5; tentative D call: TRBD2 (6 bases). Germline V gene sequence: CDR1 ENHRY, CDR2 SYGVKD. The CDR3 contains 13 residues. V lost 1 base, J lost 5 bases, and 8 bases lay in between. CDR3 nucleotide sequence: TGTGCCATCAGTGAGTGGAGGGAGGAGACCCAGTACTTC. Protein: CAISEWREETQYF.

This sequence joins TRBV28 and TRBJ1-2; D gene unclear. V lost 6 bases and J 4 bases, leaving 12 bases between the germline ends. The CDR3 contains 13 residues. Germline loops: CDR1 MDHEN, CDR2 SYDVKM. This CDR3 is CASSPPDSYGYTF. In nucleotides, the CDR3 is TGTGCCAGCAGCCCCCCAGACTCCTATGGCTACACCTTC.

The V gene is TRBV27, the J gene TRBJ1-6; D unresolved. CDR1 and CDR2 from the germline V gene are MNHEY and SMNVEV (reference sequence). The CDR3 loop spans 15 amino acids. V dropped 0 bases and J dropped 9 bases, with 12 bases sitting between them. The DNA of the CDR3 is TGTGCCAGCAGTTTATCGGCAGGCAACTCTTCACCCCTCCACTTT. Translated: CASSLSAGNSSPLHF.

The V call is TRBV7-3, the J call TRBJ2-3; no clear D gene. This CDR3 is 12 amino acids long. V gave up 5 bases and J gave up 3 bases, with 6 bases separating them. Per the germline V gene, CDR1 is SGHTA and CDR2 is FQGTGA. CDR3 protein: CASSLLTDTQYF. The CDR3 DNA sequence: TGTGCCAGCAGCCTCTTGACAGATACGCAGTATTTT. Together with reference TRBV7-3 and TRBJ2-3, the CDR3 gives the full variable domain: GAGVSQTPSNKVTEKGKYVELRCDPISGHTALYWYRQSLGQGPEFLIYFQGTGAADDSGLPNDRFFAVRPEGSVSTLKIQRTERGDSAVYLCASSLLTDTQYFGPGTRLTVL.

This chain connects TRBV6-5 to TRBJ2-3, with 11 bases aligning to TRBD2. This CDR3 comprises 15 residues. Germline V gene lookup returns CDR1 MNHEY and CDR2 SVGAGI. Trimming took 6 bases from V and 3 from J; bases not matched to a gene: 5. The CDR3 DNA reads TGTGCCAGCAGGTTTACTAGCGGGGGAACAGATACGCAGTATTTT. Its protein is CASRFTSGGTDTQYF.

The chain employs TRBV19 and TRBJ1-5; a weak D match, TRBD1 (6 bases). V was shortened by 8 bases and J by 7 bases, with 21 bases between the two germline ends. CDR1 and CDR2 (germline): LNHDA, SQIVND (reference sequence). The length of the CDR3 is 15 residues. In DNA, the CDR3 is TGTGCCAGTCGGGAGGGAACAGGGTACGGACAGCCCCAGCATTTT. Its protein is CASREGTGYGQPQHF. The full variable domain, completed using reference TRBV19 and TRBJ1-5, is DGGITQSPKYLFRKEGQNVTLSCEQNLNHDAMYWYRQDPGQGLRLIYYSQIVNDFQKGDIAEGYSVSREKKESFPLTVTSAQKNPTAFYLCASREGTGYGQPQHFGDGTRLSIL.

The CDR3 DNA reads TGTGCCAGCAGGCTGTCCGGAGGCTATGGCTACACCTTC. This gives the protein CASRLSGGYGYTF. The chain employs TRBV2 and TRBJ1-2; D is uncertain. This CDR3 has 13 residues. With 6 bases removed from V and 4 bases from J, the gap between germline ends came to 12 bases. Looked up from germline, CDR1 is SNHLY and CDR2 is FYNNEI. Full variable domain (missing parts from reference TRBV2 and TRBJ1-2): EPEVTQTPSHQVTQMGQEVILRCVPISNHLYFYWYRQILGQKVEFLVSFYNNEISEKSEIFDDQFSVERPDGSNFTLKIRSTKLEDSAMYFCASRLSGGYGYTFGSGTRLTVV.

The chain carries TRBV9 and TRBJ1-1; D is unresolved. The CDR3 covers 15 residues. CDR1 and CDR2 (germline): SGDLS, YYNGEE. The V and J ends lost 3 bases and 1 base respectively, with 13 bases between them. The CDR3 sequence: CASSAVLTANTEAFF. In DNA form, the CDR3 reads TGTGCCAGCAGCGCCGTTCTTACAGCGAACACTGAAGCTTTCTTT.

The V and J genes are TRBV4-3 and TRBJ2-2; TRBD2 agrees at 12 bases. The CDR3 totals 18 residues. CDR1 LGHNA and CDR2 YSLEER come from the germline V gene. Losses at the gene ends were 0 bases for V and 3 bases for J; bases not matched to a gene: 5. The CDR3 region is CASSQEGGLAGYTGELFF. The CDR3 coding sequence is TGCGCCAGCAGCCAAGAGGGCGGACTAGCGGGGTACACCGGGGAGCTGTTTTTT.

The chain carries TRBV10-2 and TRBJ1-1, with TRBD1 matching over 7 bases. Trimming at V came to 7 bases and at J to 6 bases, leaving 14 bases not matched to a gene. The CDR3 has 15 residues. CDR1 and CDR2 from the germline V gene are WSHSY and SAAADI. DNA of the CDR3: TGCGCCAGCACCAACCAACAGGGGTTTAGCGCTGAAGCTTTCTTT. The encoded protein is CASTNQQGFSAEAFF.

V gene TRBV6-5 combines with J gene TRBJ1-5; D might be TRBD1 (5 bases). Trimming removed 5 bases at V and 7 bases at J, with 12 bases between. This CDR3 region has 13 residues. Germline assignment: CDR1 MNHEY and CDR2 SVGAGI. The CDR3 sequence: CASSRDSGQPQHF. In DNA, the CDR3 is TGTGCCAGCAGTCGCGACTCAGGGCAGCCCCAGCATTTT.

The V and J genes are TRBV6-1 and TRBJ1-5, with D hard to call. Between the trimmed V and J ends, which lost 6 bases and 3 bases, there was a span of 6 bases. Germline V gene data show CDR1 as MNHNS and CDR2 as SASEGT. The CDR3 has 12 amino acids. The chain's CDR3 is CASSYDNQPQHF. The DNA of the CDR3 is TGTGCCAGCAGCTACGACAATCAGCCCCAGCATTTT.

This clone was seen a single time. V and J are TRBV9 and TRBJ2-7, with TRBD1 matching 7 bases. This CDR3 has 15 amino acids. Germline trimming cut 0 bases from V and 3 bases from J; bases unmatched to any gene: 6. Germline loops: CDR1 SGDLS, CDR2 YYNGEE. The CDR3 DNA reads TGTGCCAGCAGCGTAGGACAGGGCTTTAGCTACGAGCAGTACTTC. It yields the protein CASSVGQGFSYEQYF.

This rearrangement joins TRBV5-5 to TRBJ1-3; possible D gene TRBD1, 6 bases. Trimming removed 4 bases from V and 0 bases from J, with 14 bases in between. Per the germline V gene, CDR1 is SGHKS and CDR2 is YYEKEE (reference sequence). This CDR3 is built from 16 residues. CDR3 nucleotides: TGTGCCAGCAGCACGGGACAACGGAACTCTGGAAACACCATATATTTT. The encoded protein is CASSTGQRNSGNTIYF.

The rearrangement uses TRBV4-1 and TRBJ2-2, with D unclear. There are 16 residues in the CDR3. Germline assignment: CDR1 MGHRA and CDR2 YSYEKL. V lost 0 bases and J 2 bases, leaving 10 bases between the germline ends. The CDR3 here is CASSQEVQPNTGELFF. As DNA, the CDR3 is TGCGCCAGCAGCCAAGAGGTACAGCCAAACACCGGGGAGCTGTTTTTT.

The CDR3 coding sequence is TGCGCCAGCAGCTTGGTCACAGGTCCCCAAGAGACCCAGTACTTC. It yields the protein CASSLVTGPQETQYF. V gene TRBV5-1 combines with J gene TRBJ2-5; possibly TRBD1 for D (5 bases). V gave up 0 bases and J gave up 1 base, with 10 bases separating them. CDR3 length: 15 residues. Germline V gene data show CDR1 as SGHRS and CDR2 as YFSETQ.

The V gene is TRBV7-9, the J gene TRBJ2-1; 7 bases match TRBD1. Per the germline V gene, CDR1 is SEHNR and CDR2 is FQNEAQ (reference sequence). V lost 7 bases and J lost 4; bases outside the gene matches: 19. The CDR3 totals 18 residues. CDR3 residues: CASILTPPRDSKYNEQFF. The CDR3 DNA reads as TGTGCCAGCATTCTTACCCCACCTCGGGACAGCAAGTACAATGAGCAGTTCTTC. The full variable domain, in which reference TRBV7-9 and TRBJ2-1 provide the parts outside the CDR3, is DTGVSQNPRHKITKRGQNVTFRCDPISEHNRLYWYRQTLGQGPEFLTYFQNEAQLEKSRLLSDRFSAERPKGSFSTLEIQRTEQGDSAMYLCASILTPPRDSKYNEQFFGPGTRLTVL.

The V call is TRBV11-3, the J call TRBJ2-7; the D gene is possibly TRBD2 (6 bases). The CDR3 has 13 amino acids. CDR1 and CDR2 from the germline V gene are SGHNT and YENEEA. V gave up 7 bases and J gave up 6 bases, with 16 bases separating them. The CDR3 coding sequence is TGTGCCAGCACCCTAAGTAGGGGAGGCGAGCAGTACTTC. Encoded protein: CASTLSRGGEQYF.

The chain recombines TRBV18 with TRBJ1-5, with D perhaps TRBD1 (6 bases). Germline lookup yields CDR1 KGHSH and CDR2 LQKENI. The germline V and J ends were trimmed by 4 bases and 6 bases, with 13 bases remaining between them. The CDR3 covers 14 residues. The CDR3 DNA reads as TGTGCCAGCTCACTCGGGGCAGGGGTTCAGCCCCAGCATTTT. It translates to CASSLGAGVQPQHF.

CDR3 region: CASSSTTSGYEQYF. CDR3 sequence (DNA): TGTGCCAGTAGTAGTACGACTAGCGGCTACGAGCAGTACTTC. The chain links TRBV19 to TRBJ2-7, with 9 bases identical to TRBD2. This CDR3 contains 14 residues. V trimming: 4 bases; J trimming: 3 bases; junction bases outside the gene matches: 4. CDR1 and CDR2 from the germline V gene are LNHDA and SQIVND (reference sequence).

The V call is TRBV4-1, the J call TRBJ2-2, with D possibly being TRBD1 (5 bases). The ends were cut back, 0 bases at V and 5 bases at J, with 16 bases in the middle. The CDR3 sequence is 17 residues long. Looked up from germline, CDR1 is MGHRA and CDR2 is YSYEKL. CDR3 DNA: TGCGCCAGCAGCCAAGATCTTACCAGGGTTGGGACCGGGGAGCTGTTTTTT. This codes for CASSQDLTRVGTGELFF.

The chain couples TRBV4-3 to TRBJ1-3, with TRBD1 identical over 9 bases. Germline V gives CDR1 LGHNA, CDR2 YSLEER. Losses at the gene ends were 0 bases for V and 3 bases for J; bases not matched to a gene: 3. The CDR3 has 16 residues. The CDR3 coding sequence is TGCGCCAGCAGCCAAGATTGGGACAGGGTTGGAAACACCATATATTTT. It encodes CASSQDWDRVGNTIYF.